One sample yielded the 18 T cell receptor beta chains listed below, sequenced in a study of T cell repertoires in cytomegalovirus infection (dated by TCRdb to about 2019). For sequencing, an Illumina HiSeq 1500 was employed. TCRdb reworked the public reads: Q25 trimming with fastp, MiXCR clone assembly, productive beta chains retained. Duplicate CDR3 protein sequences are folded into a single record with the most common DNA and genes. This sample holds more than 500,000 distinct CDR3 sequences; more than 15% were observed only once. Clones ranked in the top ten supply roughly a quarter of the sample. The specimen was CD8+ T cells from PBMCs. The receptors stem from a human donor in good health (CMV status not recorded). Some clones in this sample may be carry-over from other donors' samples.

For the CDR3, the DNA is TGCGCCAGCAGCTTGGAACGGACCTTTACCGCTGAAGCTTTCTTT. Residues: CASSLERTFTAEAFF. This chain connects TRBV5-1 to TRBJ1-1; D is unclear. Trimming removed 0 bases at V and 6 bases at J, with 15 bases between. The CDR3 runs to 15 residues. Germline CDR1 reads SGHRS; CDR2 reads YFSETQ.

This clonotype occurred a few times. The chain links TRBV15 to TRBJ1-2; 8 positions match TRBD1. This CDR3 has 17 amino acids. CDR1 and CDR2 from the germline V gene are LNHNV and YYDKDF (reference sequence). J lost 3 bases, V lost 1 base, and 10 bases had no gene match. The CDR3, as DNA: TGTGCCACCAGCAGAGCAGGACAGGGCCCCGATCACTATGGCTACACCTTC. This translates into CATSRAGQGPDHYGYTF.

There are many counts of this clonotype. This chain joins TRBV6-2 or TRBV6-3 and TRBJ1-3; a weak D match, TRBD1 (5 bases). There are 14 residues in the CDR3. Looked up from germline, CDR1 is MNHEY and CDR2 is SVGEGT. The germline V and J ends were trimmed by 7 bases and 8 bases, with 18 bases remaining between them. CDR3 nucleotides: TGTGCCAGCACTACCCCAAGGACAAGTGACACCATATATTTT. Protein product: CASTTPRTSDTIYF.

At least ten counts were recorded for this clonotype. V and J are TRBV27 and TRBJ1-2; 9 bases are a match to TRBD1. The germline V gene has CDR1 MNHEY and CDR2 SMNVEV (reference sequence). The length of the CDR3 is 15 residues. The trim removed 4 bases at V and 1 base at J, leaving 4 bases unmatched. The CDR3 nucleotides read TGTGCCAGCAGTTCTCGGACAGGGGTTAACTATGGCTACACCTTC. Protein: CASSSRTGVNYGYTF.

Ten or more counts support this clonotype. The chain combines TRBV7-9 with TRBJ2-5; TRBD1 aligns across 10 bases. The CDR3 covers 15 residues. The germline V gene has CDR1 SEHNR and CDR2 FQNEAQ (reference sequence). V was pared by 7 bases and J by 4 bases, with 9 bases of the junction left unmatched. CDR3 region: CASNAGQGMSETQYF. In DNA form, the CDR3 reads TGTGCCAGCAATGCGGGACAGGGGATGTCAGAGACCCAGTACTTC.

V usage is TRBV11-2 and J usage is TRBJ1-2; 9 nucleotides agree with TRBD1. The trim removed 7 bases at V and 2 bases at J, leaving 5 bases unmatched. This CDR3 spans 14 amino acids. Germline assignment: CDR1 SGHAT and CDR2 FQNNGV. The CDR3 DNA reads TGTGCCAGCACCGATGGACAGGGGAACTATGGCTACACCTTC. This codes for CASTDGQGNYGYTF.

CDR3 DNA sequence: TGCGCCAGCAGCTTGTATTCCACAGGGAATGGCTACACCTTC. It is translated as CASSLYSTGNGYTF. The V and J genes are TRBV5-1 and TRBJ1-2; D is possibly TRBD1 (6 bases). This CDR3 is 14 amino acids long. CDR1 SGHRS and CDR2 YFSETQ come from the germline V gene. The germline V and J ends were trimmed by 1 base and 6 bases, with 13 bases remaining between them.

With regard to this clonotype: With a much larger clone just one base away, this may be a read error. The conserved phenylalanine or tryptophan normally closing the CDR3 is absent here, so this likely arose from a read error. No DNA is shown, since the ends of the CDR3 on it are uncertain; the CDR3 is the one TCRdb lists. CDR3 amino acids: CASSLVESSLVHY. The V call is TRBV11-1, the J call TRBJ1-5. A total of 13 residues make up the CDR3, ends included. Germline CDR1 SGHAT, CDR2 FQDESV (reference sequence).

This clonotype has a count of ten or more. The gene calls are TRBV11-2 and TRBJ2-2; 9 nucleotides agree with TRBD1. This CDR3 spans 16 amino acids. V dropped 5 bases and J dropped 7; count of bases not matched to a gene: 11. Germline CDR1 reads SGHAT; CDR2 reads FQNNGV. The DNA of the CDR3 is TGTGCCAGCAGCCTAGCCCCGACAGGGGGAAACGGGGAGCTGTTTTTT. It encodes CASSLAPTGGNGELFF. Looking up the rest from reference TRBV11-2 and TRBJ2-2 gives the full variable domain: EAGVAQSPRYKIIEKRQSVAFWCNPISGHATLYWYQQILGQGPKLLIQFQNNGVVDDSQLPKDRFSAERLKGVDSTLKIQPAKLEDSAVYLCASSLAPTGGNGELFFGEGSRLTVL.

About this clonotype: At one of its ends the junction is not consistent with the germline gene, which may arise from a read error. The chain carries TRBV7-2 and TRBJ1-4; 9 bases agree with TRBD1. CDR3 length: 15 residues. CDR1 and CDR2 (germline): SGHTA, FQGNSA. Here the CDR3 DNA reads TGTGCCAGAAGCATAAACAGGGGGCGAGATGAAAAACTGGTTTTT. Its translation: CARSINRGRDEKLVF.

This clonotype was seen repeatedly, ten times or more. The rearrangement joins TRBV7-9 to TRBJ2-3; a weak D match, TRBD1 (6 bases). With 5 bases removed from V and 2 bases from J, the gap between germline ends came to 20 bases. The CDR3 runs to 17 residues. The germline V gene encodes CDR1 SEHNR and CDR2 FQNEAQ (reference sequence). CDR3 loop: CASSQTGGQHTTDTQYF. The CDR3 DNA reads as TGTGCCAGCAGCCAAACGGGTGGACAGCACACCACAGATACGCAGTATTTT.

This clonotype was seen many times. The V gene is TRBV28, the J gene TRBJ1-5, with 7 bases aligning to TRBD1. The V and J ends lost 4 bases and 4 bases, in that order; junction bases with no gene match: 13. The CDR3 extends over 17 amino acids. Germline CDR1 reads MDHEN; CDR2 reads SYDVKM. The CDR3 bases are TGTGCCAGCAGTTCCCGAACCGCCGACAGGGTGAATCAGCCCCAGCATTTT. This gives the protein CASSSRTADRVNQPQHF.

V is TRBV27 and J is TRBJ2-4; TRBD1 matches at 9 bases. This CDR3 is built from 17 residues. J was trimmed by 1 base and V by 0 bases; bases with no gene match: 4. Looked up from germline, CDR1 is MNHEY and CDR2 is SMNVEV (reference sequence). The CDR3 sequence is CASSLSGTGWAKNIQYF. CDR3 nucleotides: TGTGCCAGCAGTTTATCTGGGACAGGGTGGGCCAAAAACATTCAGTACTTC.

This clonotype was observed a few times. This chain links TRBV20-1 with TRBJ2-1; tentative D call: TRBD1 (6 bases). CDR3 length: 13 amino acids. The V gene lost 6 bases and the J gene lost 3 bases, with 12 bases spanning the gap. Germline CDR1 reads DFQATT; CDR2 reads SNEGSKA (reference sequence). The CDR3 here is CSAAGTSYNEQFF. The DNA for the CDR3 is TGCAGTGCAGCCGGGACAAGCTACAATGAGCAGTTCTTC.

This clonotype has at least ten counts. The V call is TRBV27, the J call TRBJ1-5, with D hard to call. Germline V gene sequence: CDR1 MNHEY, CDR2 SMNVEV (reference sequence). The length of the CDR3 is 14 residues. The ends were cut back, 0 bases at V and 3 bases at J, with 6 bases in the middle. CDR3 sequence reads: CASSLSRYNQPQHF. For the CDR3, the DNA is TGTGCCAGCAGTTTATCAAGGTACAATCAGCCCCAGCATTTT.

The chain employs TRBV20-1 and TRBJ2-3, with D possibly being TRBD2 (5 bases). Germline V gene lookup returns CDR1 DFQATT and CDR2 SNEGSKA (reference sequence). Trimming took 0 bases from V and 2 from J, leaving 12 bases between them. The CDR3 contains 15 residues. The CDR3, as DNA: TGCAGTGCTAGAGATTTGAGGGAGAACACAGATACGCAGTATTTT. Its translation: CSARDLRENTDTQYF.

In DNA form, the CDR3 reads TGTGCTAGTGGTTACGGTAACACTGAAGCTTTCTTT. It yields the protein CASGYGNTEAFF. This chain links TRBV12-5 with TRBJ1-1; the D is unclear. V shed 4 bases and J shed 2 bases, with 5 bases lying between them. The CDR3 spans 12 residues. Germline values: CDR1 LGHNT, CDR2 FRNRAP. Combining the CDR3 with reference TRBV12-5 and TRBJ1-1 gives the whole variable domain DARVTQTPRHKVTEMGQEVTMRCQPILGHNTVFWYRQTMMQGLELLAYFRNRAPLDDSGMPKDRFSAEMPDATLATLKIQPSEPRDSAVYFCASGYGNTEAFFGQGTRLTVV.

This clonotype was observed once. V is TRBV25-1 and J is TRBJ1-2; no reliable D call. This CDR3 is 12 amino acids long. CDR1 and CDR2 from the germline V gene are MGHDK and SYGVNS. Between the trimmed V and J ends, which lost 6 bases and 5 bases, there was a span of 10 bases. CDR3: CASSRSAYGYTF. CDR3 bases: TGTGCCAGCAGCAGGAGCGCGTATGGCTACACCTTC.